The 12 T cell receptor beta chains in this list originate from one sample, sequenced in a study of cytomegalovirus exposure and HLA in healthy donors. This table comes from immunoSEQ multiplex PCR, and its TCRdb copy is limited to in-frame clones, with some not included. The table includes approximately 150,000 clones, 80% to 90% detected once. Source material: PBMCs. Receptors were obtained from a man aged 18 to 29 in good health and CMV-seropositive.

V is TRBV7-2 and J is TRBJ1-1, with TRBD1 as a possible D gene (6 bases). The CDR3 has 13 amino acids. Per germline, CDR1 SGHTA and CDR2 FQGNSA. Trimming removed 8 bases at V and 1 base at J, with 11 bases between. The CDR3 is CASSLGANTEAFF. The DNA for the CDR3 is TGTGCCAGCTCATTGGGGGCGAACACTGAAGCTTTCTTT.

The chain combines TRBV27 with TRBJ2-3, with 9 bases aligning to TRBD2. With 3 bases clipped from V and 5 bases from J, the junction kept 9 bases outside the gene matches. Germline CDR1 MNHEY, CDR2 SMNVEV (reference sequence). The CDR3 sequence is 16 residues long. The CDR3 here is CASSFGASGMEDTQYF. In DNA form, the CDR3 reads TGTGCCAGCAGTTTCGGGGCTAGCGGGATGGAAGATACGCAGTATTTT.

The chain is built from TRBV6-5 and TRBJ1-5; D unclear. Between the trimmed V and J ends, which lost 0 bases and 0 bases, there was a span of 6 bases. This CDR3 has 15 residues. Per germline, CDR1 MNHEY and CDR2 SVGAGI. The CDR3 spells CASSYSLTSNQPQHF. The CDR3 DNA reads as TGTGCCAGCAGTTACTCGCTAACTAGCAATCAGCCCCAGCATTTT.

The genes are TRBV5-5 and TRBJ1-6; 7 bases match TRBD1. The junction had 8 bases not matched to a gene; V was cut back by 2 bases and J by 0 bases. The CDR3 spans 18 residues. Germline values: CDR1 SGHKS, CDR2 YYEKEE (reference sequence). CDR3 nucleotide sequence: TGTGCCAGCAGCTTTCCGCCGGGACAGAGCTCCTATAATTCACCCCTCCACTTT. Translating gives CASSFPPGQSSYNSPLHF.

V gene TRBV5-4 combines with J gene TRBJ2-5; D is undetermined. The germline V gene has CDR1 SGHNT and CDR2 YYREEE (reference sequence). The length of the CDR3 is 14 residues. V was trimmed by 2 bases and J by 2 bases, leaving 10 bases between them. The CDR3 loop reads CASSFRQEQETQYF. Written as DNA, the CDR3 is TGTGCCAGCAGCTTCAGGCAGGAACAAGAGACCCAGTACTTC.

The CDR3 coding sequence is TGTGCCAGCAGTGAATCCCAGGGGAATATGTATGGCTACACCTTC. Its protein is CASSESQGNMYGYTF. The chain couples TRBV2 to TRBJ1-2; D perhaps matches TRBD1 (6 bases). CDR3 length equals 15 residues. Trimming pared 2 bases from V and 5 bases from J, leaving 15 bases between. The germline V gene encodes CDR1 SNHLY and CDR2 FYNNEI. Combining the CDR3 with reference TRBV2 and TRBJ1-2 gives the whole variable domain EPEVTQTPSHQVTQMGQEVILRCVPISNHLYFYWYRQILGQKVEFLVSFYNNEISEKSEIFDDQFSVERPDGSNFTLKIRSTKLEDSAMYFCASSESQGNMYGYTFGSGTRLTVV.

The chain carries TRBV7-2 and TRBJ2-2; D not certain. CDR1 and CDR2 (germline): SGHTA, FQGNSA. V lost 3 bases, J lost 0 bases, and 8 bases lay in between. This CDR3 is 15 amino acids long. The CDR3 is CASSFDTANTGELFF. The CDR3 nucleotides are TGTGCCAGCAGCTTTGACACAGCGAACACCGGGGAGCTGTTTTTT.

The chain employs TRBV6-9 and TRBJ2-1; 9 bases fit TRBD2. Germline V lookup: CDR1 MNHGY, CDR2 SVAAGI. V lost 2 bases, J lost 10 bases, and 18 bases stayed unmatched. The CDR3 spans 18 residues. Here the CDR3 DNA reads TGTGCCAGCAGTTATCCGCCCATGGGGCGGGAGGGTCTTCGGGAGCAGTTCTTC. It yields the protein CASSYPPMGREGLREQFF.

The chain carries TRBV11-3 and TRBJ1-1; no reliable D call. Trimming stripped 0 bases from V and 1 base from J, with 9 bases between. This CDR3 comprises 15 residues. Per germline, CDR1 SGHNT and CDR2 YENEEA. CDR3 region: CASSLDSYRNTEAFF. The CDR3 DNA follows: TGTGCCAGCAGCTTAGATAGTTACAGGAACACTGAAGCTTTCTTT.

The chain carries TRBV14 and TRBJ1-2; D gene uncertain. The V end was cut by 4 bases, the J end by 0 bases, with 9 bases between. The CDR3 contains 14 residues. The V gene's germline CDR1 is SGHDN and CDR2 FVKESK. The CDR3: CASSLSVANYGYTF. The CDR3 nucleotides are TGTGCCAGCAGCCTTTCAGTCGCTAACTATGGCTACACCTTC.

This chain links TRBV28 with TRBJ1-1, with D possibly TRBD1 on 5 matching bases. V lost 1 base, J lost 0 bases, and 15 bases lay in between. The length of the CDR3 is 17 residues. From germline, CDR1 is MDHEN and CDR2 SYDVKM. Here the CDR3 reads CASSLLGQGPLNTEAFF. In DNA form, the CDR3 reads TGTGCCAGCAGTTTATTGGGGCAGGGTCCGCTGAACACTGAAGCTTTCTTT.

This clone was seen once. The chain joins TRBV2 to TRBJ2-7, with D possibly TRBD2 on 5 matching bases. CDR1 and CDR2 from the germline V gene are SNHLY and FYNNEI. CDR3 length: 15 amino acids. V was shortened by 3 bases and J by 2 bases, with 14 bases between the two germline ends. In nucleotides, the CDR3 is TGTGCCAGCAGTGAGAGGGTCCAGAAGGCCTACGAGCAGTACTTC. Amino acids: CASSERVQKAYEQYF.